The clone carrying this TCR beta chain has only a few counts. The data stem from a study of T cells in Graves' hyperthyroidism and ophthalmopathy. There were TCR beta CDR3 regions amplified from RNA transcripts. The HTBI primer set served for first-round RT-PCR of the TCR CDR3. TCRdb redid the calling of the multiplex PCR reads with MiXCR, one entry per CDR3 protein. Of a few hundred thousand distinct CDR3 sequences in the sample, roughly an eighth were seen once. Subjects with ophthalmopathy showed a Clinical Activity Score no lower than 3, a NOSPECS grade no lower than 4, and a duration shorter than 3 months. The CDR3 runs to 15 residues. V gave up 3 bases and J gave up 3 bases; unmatched junction bases: 5.

Source material: blood. The V call is TRBV12-3 or TRBV12-4, the J call TRBJ2-7; 10 nucleotides line up with TRBD2. The TCR originated in a woman between 40 and 50 years old with Graves' ophthalmopathy. This CDR3 is CASSFPLAGIYEQYF. CDR3 coding DNA: TGTGCCAGCAGTTTCCCACTAGCGGGAATCTACGAGCAGTACTTC.